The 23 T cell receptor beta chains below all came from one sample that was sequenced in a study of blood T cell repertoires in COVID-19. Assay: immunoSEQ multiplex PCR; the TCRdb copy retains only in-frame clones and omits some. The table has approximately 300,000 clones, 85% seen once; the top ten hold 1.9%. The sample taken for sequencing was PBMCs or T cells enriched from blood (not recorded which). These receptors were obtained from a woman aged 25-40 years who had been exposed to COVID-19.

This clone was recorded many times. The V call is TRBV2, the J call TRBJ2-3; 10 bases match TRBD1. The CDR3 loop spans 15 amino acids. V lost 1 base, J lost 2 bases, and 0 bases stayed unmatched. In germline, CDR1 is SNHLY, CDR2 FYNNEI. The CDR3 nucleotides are TGTGCCAGCAGTGAAGGACAGGGGGCCACAGATACGCAGTATTTT. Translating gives CASSEGQGATDTQYF.

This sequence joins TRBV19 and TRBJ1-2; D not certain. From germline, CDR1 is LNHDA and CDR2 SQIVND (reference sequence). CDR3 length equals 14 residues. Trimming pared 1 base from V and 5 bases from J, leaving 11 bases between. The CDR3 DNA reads TGTGCCAGTAGTATAGGGCAGGCGGGATATGGCTACACCTTC. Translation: CASSIGQAGYGYTF.

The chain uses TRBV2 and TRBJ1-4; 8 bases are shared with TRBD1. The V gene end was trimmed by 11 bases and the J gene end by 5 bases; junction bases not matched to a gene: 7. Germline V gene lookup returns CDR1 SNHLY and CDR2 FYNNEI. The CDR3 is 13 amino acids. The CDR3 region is CAGAGGPNEKLFF. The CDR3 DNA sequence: TGTGCCGGAGCAGGGGGCCCGAATGAAAAACTGTTTTTT.

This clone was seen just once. CDR3 sequence reads: CASSTGLADYKNIQYF. CDR3 bases: TGTGCCAGTAGTACCGGACTAGCGGATTACAAAAACATTCAGTACTTC. The V call is TRBV19, the J call TRBJ2-4; 10 bases are a match to TRBD2. Germline lookup yields CDR1 LNHDA and CDR2 SQIVND (reference sequence). The trim removed 4 bases at V and 3 bases at J, leaving 6 bases unmatched. The CDR3 extends over 16 amino acids.

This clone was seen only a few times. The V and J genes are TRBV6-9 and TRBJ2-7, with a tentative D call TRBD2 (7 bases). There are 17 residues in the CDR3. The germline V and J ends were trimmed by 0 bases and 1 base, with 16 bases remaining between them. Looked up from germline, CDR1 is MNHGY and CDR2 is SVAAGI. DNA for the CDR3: TGTGCCAGCAGTTATTCAGGGAGGGGGAGAGCGTCCTACGAGCAGTACTTC. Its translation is CASSYSGRGRASYEQYF.

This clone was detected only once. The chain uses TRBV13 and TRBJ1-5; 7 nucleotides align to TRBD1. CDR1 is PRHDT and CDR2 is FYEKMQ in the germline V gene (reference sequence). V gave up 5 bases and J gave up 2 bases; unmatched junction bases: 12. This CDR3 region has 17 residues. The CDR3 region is CASSTSQGETGNQPQHF. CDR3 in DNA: TGTGCCAGCAGCACAAGCCAGGGGGAGACGGGCAATCAGCCCCAGCATTTT.

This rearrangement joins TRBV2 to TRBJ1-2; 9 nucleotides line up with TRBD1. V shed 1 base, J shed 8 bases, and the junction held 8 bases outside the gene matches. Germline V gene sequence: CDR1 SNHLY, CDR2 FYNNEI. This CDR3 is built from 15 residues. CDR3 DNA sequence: TGTGCCAGCAGTGAAGTAAAGGGACAGGGTGGCGGCTACACCTTC. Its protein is CASSEVKGQGGGYTF.

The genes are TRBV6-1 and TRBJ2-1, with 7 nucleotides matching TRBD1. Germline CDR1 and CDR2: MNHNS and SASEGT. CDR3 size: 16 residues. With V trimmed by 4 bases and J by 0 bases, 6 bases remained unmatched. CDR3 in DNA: TGTGCCAGCAGTGCCACAGGGGAAAGCTCCTACAATGAGCAGTTCTTC. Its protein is CASSATGESSYNEQFF.

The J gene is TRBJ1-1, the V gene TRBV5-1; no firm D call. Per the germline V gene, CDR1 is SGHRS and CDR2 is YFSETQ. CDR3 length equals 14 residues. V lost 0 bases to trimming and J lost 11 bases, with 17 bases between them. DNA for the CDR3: TGCGCCAGCAGCTTGGCCGAGGGAAGAAGTCGGGCTTTCTTT. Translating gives CASSLAEGRSRAFF.

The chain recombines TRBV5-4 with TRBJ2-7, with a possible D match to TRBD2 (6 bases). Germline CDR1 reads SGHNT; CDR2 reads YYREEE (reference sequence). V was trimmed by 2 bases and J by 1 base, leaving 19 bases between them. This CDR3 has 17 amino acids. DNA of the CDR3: TGTGCCAGCAGCTTCCGGCCGTCGCGGGATCAGTCCTACGAGCAGTACTTC. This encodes CASSFRPSRDQSYEQYF.

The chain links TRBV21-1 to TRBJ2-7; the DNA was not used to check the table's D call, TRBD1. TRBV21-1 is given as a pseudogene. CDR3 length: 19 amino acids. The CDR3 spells CASSHYRDRGPKVIGEQYF. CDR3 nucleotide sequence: TGTGCCAGCAGTCACTACCGGGACAGGGGTCCGAAAGTGATAGGCGAGCAGTACTTC.

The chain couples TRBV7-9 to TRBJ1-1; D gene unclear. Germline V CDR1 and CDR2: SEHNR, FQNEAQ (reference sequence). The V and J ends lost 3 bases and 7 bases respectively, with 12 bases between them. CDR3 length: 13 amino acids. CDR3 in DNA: TGTGCCAGCAGCTTCTCAGAGAGGGATGAAGCTTTCTTT. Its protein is CASSFSERDEAFF. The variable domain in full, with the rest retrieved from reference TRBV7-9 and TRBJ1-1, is DTGVSQNPRHKITKRGQNVTFRCDPISEHNRLYWYRQTLGQGPEFLTYFQNEAQLEKSRLLSDRFSAERPKGSFSTLEIQRTEQGDSAMYLCASSFSERDEAFFGQGTRLTVV.

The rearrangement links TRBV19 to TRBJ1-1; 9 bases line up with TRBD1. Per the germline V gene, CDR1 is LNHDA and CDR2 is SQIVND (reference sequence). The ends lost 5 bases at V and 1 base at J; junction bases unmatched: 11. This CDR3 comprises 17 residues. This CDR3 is CASSGTGIRLRNTEAFF. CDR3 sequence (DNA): TGTGCCAGTAGTGGGACAGGGATCCGCCTAAGGAACACTGAAGCTTTCTTT.

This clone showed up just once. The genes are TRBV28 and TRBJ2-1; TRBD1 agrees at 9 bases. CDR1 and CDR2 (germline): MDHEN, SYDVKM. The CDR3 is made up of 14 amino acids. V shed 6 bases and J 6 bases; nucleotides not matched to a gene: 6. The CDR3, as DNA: TGTGCCAGCAGGGATTCGGGACAGGGCAATGAGCAGTTCTTC. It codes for CASRDSGQGNEQFF.

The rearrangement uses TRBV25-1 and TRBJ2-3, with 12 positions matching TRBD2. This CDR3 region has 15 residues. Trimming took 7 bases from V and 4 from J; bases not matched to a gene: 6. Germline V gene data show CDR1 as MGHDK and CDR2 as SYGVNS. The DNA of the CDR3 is TGTGCCAGCACTAAGACTAGCGGGGGCCCAGATACGCAGTATTTT. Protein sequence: CASTKTSGGPDTQYF.

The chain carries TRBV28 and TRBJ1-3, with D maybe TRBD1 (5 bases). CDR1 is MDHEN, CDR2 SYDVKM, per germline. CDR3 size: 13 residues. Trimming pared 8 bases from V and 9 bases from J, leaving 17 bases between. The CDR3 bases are TGTGCCAGCGGTAGGGTGGACATCGGCACCATATATTTT. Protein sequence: CASGRVDIGTIYF.

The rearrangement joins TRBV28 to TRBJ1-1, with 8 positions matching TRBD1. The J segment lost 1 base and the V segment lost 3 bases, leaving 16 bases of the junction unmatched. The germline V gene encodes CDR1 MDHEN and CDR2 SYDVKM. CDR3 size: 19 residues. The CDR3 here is CASSFFGSISGGSNTEAFF. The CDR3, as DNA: TGTGCCAGCAGTTTTTTCGGGTCCATCTCAGGGGGCTCGAACACTGAAGCTTTCTTT. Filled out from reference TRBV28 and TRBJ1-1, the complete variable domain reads DVKVTQSSRYLVKRTGEKVFLECVQDMDHENMFWYRQDPGLGLRLIYFSYDVKMKEKGDIPEGYSVSREKKERFSLILESASTNQTSMYLCASSFFGSISGGSNTEAFFGQGTRLTVV.

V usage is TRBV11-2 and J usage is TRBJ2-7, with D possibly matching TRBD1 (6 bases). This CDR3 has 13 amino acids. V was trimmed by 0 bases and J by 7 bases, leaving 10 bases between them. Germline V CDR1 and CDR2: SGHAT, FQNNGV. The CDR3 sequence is CASSLERGWEQYF. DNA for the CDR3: TGTGCCAGCAGCTTAGAGAGGGGGTGGGAGCAGTACTTC.

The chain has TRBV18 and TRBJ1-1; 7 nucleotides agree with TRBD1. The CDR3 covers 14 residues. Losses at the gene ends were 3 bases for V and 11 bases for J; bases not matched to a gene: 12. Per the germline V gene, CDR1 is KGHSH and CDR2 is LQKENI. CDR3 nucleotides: TGTGCCAGCTCACCGAGCCAGGGGGGATTTCGTGCTTTCTTT. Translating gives CASSPSQGGFRAFF.

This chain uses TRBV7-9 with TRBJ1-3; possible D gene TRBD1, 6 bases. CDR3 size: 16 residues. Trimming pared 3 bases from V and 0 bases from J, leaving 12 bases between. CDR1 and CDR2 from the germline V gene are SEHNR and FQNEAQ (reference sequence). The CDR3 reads CASSFSTGLSGNTIYF. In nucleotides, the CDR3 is TGTGCCAGCAGCTTCTCGACAGGACTCTCTGGAAACACCATATATTTT.

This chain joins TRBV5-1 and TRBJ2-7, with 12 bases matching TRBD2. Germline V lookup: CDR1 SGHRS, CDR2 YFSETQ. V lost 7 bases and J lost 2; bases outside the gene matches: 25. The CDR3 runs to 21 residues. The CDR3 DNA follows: TGCGCCAGCCGCTCGGGACTCTTTACCGGGACTAGCGGGCCACGCCCCTACGAGCAGTACTTC. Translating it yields CASRSGLFTGTSGPRPYEQYF.

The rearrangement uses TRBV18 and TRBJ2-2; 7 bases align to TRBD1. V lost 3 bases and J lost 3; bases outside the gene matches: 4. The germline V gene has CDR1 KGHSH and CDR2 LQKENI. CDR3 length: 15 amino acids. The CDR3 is CASSPRTGDTGELFF. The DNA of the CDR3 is TGTGCCAGCTCACCGCGGACAGGAGACACCGGGGAGCTGTTTTTT.

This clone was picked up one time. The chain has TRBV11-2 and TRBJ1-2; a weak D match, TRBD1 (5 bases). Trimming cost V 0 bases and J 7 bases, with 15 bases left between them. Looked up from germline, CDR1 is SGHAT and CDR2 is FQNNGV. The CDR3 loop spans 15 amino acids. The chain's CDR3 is CASSLDHRPLGGYTF. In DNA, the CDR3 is TGTGCCAGCAGCTTAGATCACAGGCCTCTTGGTGGCTACACCTTC. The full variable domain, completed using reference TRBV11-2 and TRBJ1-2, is EAGVAQSPRYKIIEKRQSVAFWCNPISGHATLYWYQQILGQGPKLLIQFQNNGVVDDSQLPKDRFSAERLKGVDSTLKIQPAKLEDSAVYLCASSLDHRPLGGYTFGSGTRLTVV.